This T cell receptor (beta chain) was captured in a study of cytomegalovirus exposure and HLA in healthy donors. Study findings and constraints: Earlier findings revealed that most TCR beta V segments proved productive either about 90% or about 30% of the time.

Use of 60 Vbeta and 13 Jbeta primers characterized the PCR. Using immunoSEQ multiplex PCR, the repertoire was profiled, and TCRdb retains in-frame clones only, with some absent. The sample has 200,000 to 300,000 clones; 84% are singletons. CDR3 size: 15 residues. After removal of 1 base from V and 7 bases from J, the junction contained 6 bases not matched to a gene. Germline values: CDR1 SGHAT, CDR2 FQNNGV. In the case of this clone: The target antigen is unknown.

What was sequenced was PBMCs. This sequence was found in a middle-aged woman in good health and CMV-seropositive. The rearrangement joins TRBV11-2 to TRBJ2-7; TRBD2 agrees at 11 bases. CDR3 DNA sequence: TGTGCCAGCAGCTTAGGTGGGACTAGCGGAGTTGAGCAGTACTTC. Amino acids: CASSLGGTSGVEQYF.